This T cell receptor (beta chain) was recovered during a study of T cells after posttransplantation cyclophosphamide. Worth noting for this clone: Its antigen is not known.

The CDR3 covers 13 residues. Per germline, CDR1 GTSNPN and CDR2 SVGIG (reference sequence). The V gene end was trimmed by 5 bases and the J gene end by 3 bases; junction bases not matched to a gene: 4. A marrow graft followed busulfan-fludarabine conditioning, with cyclophosphamide on days +3 and +4. Study-level findings and limits: Recipient CMV seropositivity and CMV reactivation strongly tracked TRB clonality. Later post-transplant blood repertoires were often dominated by donor CD8+ memory clones. Tissue-infiltrating T cells from skin or gut overlapped little with blood T cells.

Clones were read by immunoSEQ multiplex PCR, and TCRdb kept only the in-frame ones, dropping some. The sample yields some 4,500 clones, 70% to 85% seen once. The source material was PBMCs, sampled 86 days after allogeneic stem cell transplant with posttransplant cyclophosphamide. The rearrangement links TRBV30 to TRBJ1-1; 9 nucleotides align to TRBD1. The source is a male patient between 45 and 60 years old who received an allogeneic stem cell transplant from an unrelated donor, was CMV-positive, and had acute GVHD only. The graft donor may have given rise to some T cells. The CDR3 sequence: CAWDRTGDTEAFF. In nucleotides, the CDR3 is TGTGCCTGGGATCGGACAGGGGACACTGAAGCTTTCTTT.